One and the same sample provided the 15 T cell receptor beta chains below, sequenced in a study of blood T cell repertoires in COVID-19. Libraries were prepared by immunoSEQ multiplex PCR; TCRdb keeps only in-frame clonotypes and omits some of them. This repertoire shows 320,000 or so clones, less than 90% found once; its top ten account for more than 1%. The sample consisted of PBMCs or T cells enriched from blood (not recorded which). The receptors stem from a woman aged 25 to 39 who had recovered from COVID-19.

The chain links TRBV28 to TRBJ2-7; TRBD1 might be the D (5 bases). Trimming took 3 bases from V and 3 from J, leaving 18 bases between them. Looked up from germline, CDR1 is MDHEN and CDR2 is SYDVKM. CDR3 length: 16 amino acids. In nucleotides, the CDR3 is TGTGCCAGCAGTTTCTGGGGCACTCAATTCGTCTACGAGCAGTACTTC. Its translation: CASSFWGTQFVYEQYF. The full variable domain, rest sourced from reference TRBV28 and TRBJ2-7, is DVKVTQSSRYLVKRTGEKVFLECVQDMDHENMFWYRQDPGLGLRLIYFSYDVKMKEKGDIPEGYSVSREKKERFSLILESASTNQTSMYLCASSFWGTQFVYEQYFGPGTRLTVT.

The chain carries TRBV15 and TRBJ2-7; the D gene is possibly TRBD2 (6 bases). The CDR3 length is 15 residues. The germline V and J ends were trimmed by 5 bases and 1 base, with 15 bases remaining between them. Germline V gene sequence: CDR1 LNHNV, CDR2 YYDKDF (reference sequence). CDR3 sequence (DNA): TGTGCCACCAGCCGGGGCGGGGCCCAATCCTACGAGCAGTACTTC. Its protein is CATSRGGAQSYEQYF.

This chain uses TRBV6-5 with TRBJ2-7; D unresolved. The CDR3 covers 15 residues. The V gene lost 4 bases and the J gene lost 0 bases, with 13 bases spanning the gap. CDR1 and CDR2 (germline): MNHEY, SVGAGI. CDR3 nucleotides: TGTGCCAGCAGTTCGGAGCCAGCCATCTCCTACGAGCAGTACTTC. It translates to CASSSEPAISYEQYF.

The J gene is TRBJ1-5, the V gene TRBV7-8, with a tentative D call TRBD1 (6 bases). The length of the CDR3 is 15 residues. CDR1 and CDR2 (germline): SGHVS, FQNEAQ. Trimming removed 3 bases from V and 7 bases from J, with 16 bases in between. Here the CDR3 reads CASSLATGKVQPQHF. The DNA for the CDR3 is TGTGCCAGCAGCTTGGCTACAGGGAAAGTCCAGCCCCAGCATTTT.

This clone has only a few counts. V usage is TRBV7-8 and J usage is TRBJ1-6; D uncertain. CDR3 size: 17 residues. The germline V and J ends were trimmed by 5 bases and 0 bases, with 14 bases remaining between them. Per the germline V gene, CDR1 is SGHVS and CDR2 is FQNEAQ. CDR3 nucleotides: TGTGCCAGCAGCCCTCGACTCCCCGGCTCCTATAATTCACCCCTCCACTTT. It encodes CASSPRLPGSYNSPLHF.

The V gene is TRBV29-1, the J gene TRBJ2-3; maybe TRBD2 (5 bases). The germline V and J ends were trimmed by 8 bases and 4 bases, with 13 bases remaining between them. This CDR3 has 12 amino acids. Germline lookup yields CDR1 SQVTM and CDR2 ANQGSEA. The CDR3 region is CSSVGGPDTQYF. For the CDR3, the DNA is TGCAGCTCGGTTGGCGGGCCAGATACGCAGTATTTT.

The V and J genes are TRBV28 and TRBJ1-2; 12 nucleotides line up with TRBD1. Germline lookup yields CDR1 MDHEN and CDR2 SYDVKM. The CDR3 totals 17 residues. The V and J ends lost 5 bases and 5 bases, in that order; junction bases with no gene match: 12. The CDR3 nucleotides read TGTGCCAGCAGTCCCCTCCCCGGGACAGGGGGCGGGTATGGCTACACCTTC. Its translation: CASSPLPGTGGGYGYTF.

The rearrangement uses TRBV4-2 and TRBJ1-5; TRBD1 matches 10 bases. V shed 3 bases, J shed 7 bases, and the junction held 3 bases outside the gene matches. Germline values: CDR1 LGHNA, CDR2 YNFKEQ. The CDR3 extends over 14 amino acids. The CDR3 coding sequence is TGTGCCAGCAGCCACGGGACAGGGGACCAGCCCCAGCATTTT. This gives the protein CASSHGTGDQPQHF.

As concerns this clone: This sample also contains other DNA sequences that code for the same CDR3. V is TRBV28 and J is TRBJ2-7; no clear D. Trimming cost V 3 bases and J 0 bases, with 6 bases left between them. CDR3 length equals 13 residues. CDR1 and CDR2 (germline): MDHEN, SYDVKM. The CDR3 sequence: CASSLGSSYEQYF. In DNA, the CDR3 is TGTGCCAGCAGTTTGGGCAGCTCCTACGAGCAGTACTTC.

The rearrangement joins TRBV2 to TRBJ1-5, with D tentatively TRBD1 (5 bases). Germline loops: CDR1 SNHLY, CDR2 FYNNEI. Trimming cost V 0 bases and J 6 bases, with 9 bases left between them. CDR3 length: 14 amino acids. The CDR3 protein is CASSEATQGQPQHF. The CDR3 nucleotides read TGTGCCAGCAGTGAAGCTACCCAGGGTCAGCCCCAGCATTTT. Complete variable domain (other parts from reference TRBV2 and TRBJ1-5): EPEVTQTPSHQVTQMGQEVILRCVPISNHLYFYWYRQILGQKVEFLVSFYNNEISEKSEIFDDQFSVERPDGSNFTLKIRSTKLEDSAMYFCASSEATQGQPQHFGDGTRLSIL.

The sample holds a few counts of this clone. This chain connects TRBV7-9 to TRBJ2-2, with D unclear. The CDR3 is 13 amino acids. Per the germline V gene, CDR1 is SEHNR and CDR2 is FQNEAQ (reference sequence). Trimming took off 3 bases at V and 1 base at J, with 3 bases between the two ends. This chain's CDR3 is CASSLRNTGELFF. In nucleotides, the CDR3 is TGTGCCAGCAGCTTGAGGAACACCGGGGAGCTGTTTTTT. The full variable domain, in which reference TRBV7-9 and TRBJ2-2 provide the parts outside the CDR3, is DTGVSQNPRHKITKRGQNVTFRCDPISEHNRLYWYRQTLGQGPEFLTYFQNEAQLEKSRLLSDRFSAERPKGSFSTLEIQRTEQGDSAMYLCASSLRNTGELFFGEGSRLTVL.

V usage is TRBV7-8 and J usage is TRBJ1-2; TRBD1 matches 9 bases. CDR3 size: 16 residues. V gave up 4 bases and J gave up 6 bases; unmatched junction bases: 12. Germline V gene sequence: CDR1 SGHVS, CDR2 FQNEAQ. The CDR3, as DNA: TGTGCCAGCAGCTACAATCCCGGGACAGGGACTAATGGCTACACCTTC. Translation: CASSYNPGTGTNGYTF.

The CDR3 bases are TGTGCCAGCAGTTTGGGGGCGTTAGAGCAGTACTTC. Its protein product is CASSLGALEQYF. This chain uses TRBV12-3 or TRBV12-4 with TRBJ2-7; D perhaps matches TRBD1 (6 bases). V dropped 3 bases and J dropped 7 bases, with 10 bases sitting between them. The CDR3 sequence is 12 residues long.

This chain links TRBV6-5 with TRBJ1-4; D not resolved. The V end lost 4 bases, the J end lost 7 bases, and 4 bases lay between the germline ends. Germline V gene sequence: CDR1 MNHEY, CDR2 SVGAGI. This CDR3 has 11 residues. CDR3 sequence reads: CASSSGEKLFF. The CDR3 coding sequence is TGTGCCAGCAGTTCGGGTGAAAAACTGTTTTTT.

This chain connects TRBV5-1 to TRBJ1-6; 7 nucleotides agree with TRBD1. Trimming at V came to 6 bases and at J to 6 bases, leaving 12 bases not matched to a gene. This CDR3 spans 16 amino acids. Germline V gives CDR1 SGHRS, CDR2 YFSETQ. For the CDR3, the DNA is TGCGCCAGCACCCTGGCGGGTGCAGGGGGTAATTCACCCCTCCACTTT. The encoded protein is CASTLAGAGGNSPLHF.